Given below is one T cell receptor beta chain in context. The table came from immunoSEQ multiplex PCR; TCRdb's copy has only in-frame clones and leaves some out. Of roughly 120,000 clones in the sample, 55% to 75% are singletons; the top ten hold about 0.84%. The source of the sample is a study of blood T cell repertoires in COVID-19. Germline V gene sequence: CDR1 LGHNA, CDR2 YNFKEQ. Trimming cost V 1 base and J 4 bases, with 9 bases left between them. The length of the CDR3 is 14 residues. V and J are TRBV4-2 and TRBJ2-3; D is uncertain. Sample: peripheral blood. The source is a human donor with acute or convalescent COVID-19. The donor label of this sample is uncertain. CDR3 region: CASSQGGPADTQYF. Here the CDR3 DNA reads TGTGCCAGCAGCCAAGGTGGGCCCGCAGATACGCAGTATTTT.